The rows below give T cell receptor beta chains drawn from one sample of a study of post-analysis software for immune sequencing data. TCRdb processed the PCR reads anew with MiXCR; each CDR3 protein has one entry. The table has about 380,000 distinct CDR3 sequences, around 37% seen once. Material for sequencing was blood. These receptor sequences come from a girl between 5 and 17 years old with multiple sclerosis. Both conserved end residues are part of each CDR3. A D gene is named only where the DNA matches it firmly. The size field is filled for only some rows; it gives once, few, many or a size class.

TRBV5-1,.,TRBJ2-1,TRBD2,CASSPASGGSYNEQFF,TGCGCCAGCAGCCCCGCTAGCGGGGGGTCCTACAATGAGCAGTTCTTC
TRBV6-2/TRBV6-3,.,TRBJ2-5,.,CASRDPIFQETQYF,TGTGCCAGCCGGGACCCTATTTTTCAAGAGACCCAGTACTTC
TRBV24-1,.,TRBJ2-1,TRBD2,CATSGSGGLSYNEQFF,TGTGCCACCAGTGGGAGCGGGGGCCTGTCCTACAATGAGCAGTTCTTC
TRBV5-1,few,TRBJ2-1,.,CASLDSRYNEQFF,TGCGCCAGCCTGGACAGCAGATACAATGAGCAGTTCTTC
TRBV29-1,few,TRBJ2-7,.,CSVRPLMDSYEQYF,TGCAGCGTCCGACCCCTTATGGACAGCTACGAGCAGTACTTC
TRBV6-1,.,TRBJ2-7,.,CASSPLEYEQYF,TGTGCCAGCAGCCCTCTGGAATACGAGCAGTACTTC
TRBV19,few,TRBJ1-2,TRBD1,CASSLDRGPTSYGYTF,TGTGCCAGTAGCCTCGACAGGGGACCCACCTCCTATGGCTACACCTTC
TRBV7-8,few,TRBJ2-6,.,CASSLVWDSGANVLTF,TGTGCCAGCAGCTTAGTGTGGGACTCTGGGGCCAACGTCCTGACTTTC
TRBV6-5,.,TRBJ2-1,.,CASSGDNEQFF,TGTGCCAGCTCGGGGGACAATGAGCAGTTCTTC
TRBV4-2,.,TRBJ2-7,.,CASSQDDGYEQYF,TGTGCCAGCAGCCAGGACGACGGCTACGAGCAGTACTTC
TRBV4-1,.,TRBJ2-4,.,CASSHNLGGNIQYF,TGCGCCAGCAGCCATAACTTAGGAGGAAACATTCAGTACTTC
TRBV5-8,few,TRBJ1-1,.,CASSPQGMNTEAFF,TGTGCCAGCAGCCCCCAGGGTATGAACACTGAAGCTTTCTTT
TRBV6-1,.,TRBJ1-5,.,CASSEWEGQPQHF,TGTGCCAGCAGTGAATGGGAAGGGCAGCCCCAGCATTTT
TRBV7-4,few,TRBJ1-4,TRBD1,CASSPPRAGGPEKLFF,TGTGCCAGCAGCCCCCCTCGCGCAGGGGGCCCTGAAAAACTGTTTTTT
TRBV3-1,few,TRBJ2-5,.,CASSQDPGQQYF,TGTGCCAGCAGCCAAGATCCCGGACAGCAGTACTTC
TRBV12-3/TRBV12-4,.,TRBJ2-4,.,CASSLRNIQYF,TGTGCCAGCAGTTTGAGGAACATTCAGTACTTC
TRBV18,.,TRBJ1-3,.,CASSQGDGNTIYF,TGTGCCAGCTCACAGGGGGACGGAAACACCATATATTTT
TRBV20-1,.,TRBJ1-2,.,CSATQRWYGYTF,TGCAGTGCTACCCAGCGCTGGTATGGCTACACCTTC
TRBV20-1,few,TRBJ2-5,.,CSASRPWVGQETQYF,TGCAGTGCTAGCCGGCCTTGGGTCGGCCAAGAGACCCAGTACTTC
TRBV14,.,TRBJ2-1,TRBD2,CASSPGASGAGSSYNEQFF,TGTGCCAGCAGCCCCGGGGCTAGCGGGGCCGGGAGCTCCTACAATGAGCAGTTCTTC
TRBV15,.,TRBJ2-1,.,CATSRAHNYNEQFF,TGTGCCACCAGCAGGGCGCACAACTACAATGAGCAGTTCTTC
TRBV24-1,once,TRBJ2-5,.,CATSELTQETQYF,TGTGCCACCAGTGAACTAACCCAAGAGACCCAGTACTTC
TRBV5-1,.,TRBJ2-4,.,CASSPQPQGREDIQYF,TGCGCCAGCAGCCCTCAGCCCCAGGGACGCGAAGACATTCAGTACTTC
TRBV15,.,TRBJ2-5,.,CATSRGLGSQETQYF,TGTGCCACCAGCAGAGGCCTAGGGTCTCAAGAGACCCAGTACTTC
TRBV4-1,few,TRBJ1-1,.,CASSQLPLAGMVTEAFF,TGCGCCAGCAGCCAGCTGCCCCTGGCAGGGATGGTCACTGAAGCTTTCTTT
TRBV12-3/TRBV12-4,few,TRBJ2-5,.,CASSHSLQSSRGFQETQYF,TGTGCCAGCAGCCATTCCTTACAGTCCTCAAGGGGCTTCCAAGAGACCCAGTACTTC
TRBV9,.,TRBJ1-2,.,CASSGHFNYGYTF,TGTGCCAGCAGCGGACATTTTAACTATGGCTACACCTTC
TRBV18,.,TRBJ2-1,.,CASSPQGGDYNEQFF,TGTGCCAGCTCACCACAAGGGGGGGACTACAATGAGCAGTTCTTC
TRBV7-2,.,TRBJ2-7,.,CASSYNTGMNPYEQYF,TGTGCCAGCAGCTACAATACCGGGATGAACCCCTACGAGCAGTACTTC
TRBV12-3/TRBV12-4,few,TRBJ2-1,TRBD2,CASSLRRGGKDEQFF,TGTGCCAGCAGTTTAAGGCGGGGGGGCAAAGATGAGCAGTTCTTC
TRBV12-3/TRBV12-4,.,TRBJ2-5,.,CASSLALGGGGSQETQYF,TGTGCCAGCAGTTTAGCGCTCGGGGGCGGTGGGTCACAAGAGACCCAGTACTTC
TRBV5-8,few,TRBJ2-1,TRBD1,CASSLRQGWNEQFF,TGTGCCAGCAGCCTCCGACAGGGTTGGAATGAGCAGTTCTTC
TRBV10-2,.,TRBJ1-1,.,CASSESGSPEAFF,TGCGCCAGCAGTGAGTCGGGCAGCCCTGAAGCTTTCTTT
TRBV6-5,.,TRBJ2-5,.,CASSYSPPGSETQYF,TGTGCCAGCAGTTACTCCCCCCCGGGTTCGGAGACCCAGTACTTC
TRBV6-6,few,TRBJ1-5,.,CASSYWGDNQPQHF,TGTGCCAGCAGTTACTGGGGGGACAATCAGCCCCAGCATTTT
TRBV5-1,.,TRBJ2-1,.,CASSPGQGFNEQFF,TGCGCCAGCAGTCCAGGGCAGGGGTTCAATGAGCAGTTCTTC
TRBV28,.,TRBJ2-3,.,CASSLGSQSDTQYF,TGTGCCAGCAGTTTAGGATCCCAGTCAGATACGCAGTATTTT
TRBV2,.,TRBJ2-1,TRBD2,CASIDGGKIYNEQFF,TGTGCCAGCATCGACGGGGGGAAGATATACAATGAGCAGTTCTTC
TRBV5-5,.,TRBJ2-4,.,CASGFGDAKNIQYF,TGTGCCAGCGGCTTTGGGGATGCCAAAAACATTCAGTACTTC
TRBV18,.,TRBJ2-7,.,CASSPASSLAYEQYF,TGTGCCAGCTCACCAGCTTCATCCCTGGCCTACGAGCAGTACTTC
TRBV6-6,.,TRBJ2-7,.,CASNWPGAQYF,TGTGCCAGCAACTGGCCGGGGGCGCAGTACTTC
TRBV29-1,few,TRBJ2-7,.,CSARAGSGSYEQYF,TGCAGCGCCCGAGCAGGGTCAGGCTCCTACGAGCAGTACTTC
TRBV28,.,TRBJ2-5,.,CASSVSGSAFPGLGETQYF,TGTGCCAGCAGTGTATCCGGGTCAGCGTTTCCGGGACTTGGGGAGACCCAGTACTTC
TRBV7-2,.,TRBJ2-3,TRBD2,CASSRRTSTWTDTQYF,TGTGCCAGCAGCCGCCGGACTAGTACCTGGACAGATACGCAGTATTTT
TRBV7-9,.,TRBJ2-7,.,CASSLAGVVSSYEQYF,TGTGCCAGCAGCTTAGCGGGAGTCGTAAGCTCCTACGAGCAGTACTTC
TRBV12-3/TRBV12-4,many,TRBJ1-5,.,CASSYTGGNQPQHF,TGTGCCAGCAGTTACACAGGCGGCAATCAGCCCCAGCATTTT
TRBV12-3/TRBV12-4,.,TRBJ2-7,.,CASSTLKGNYEQYF,TGTGCCAGCAGTACTTTAAAGGGGAACTACGAGCAGTACTTC
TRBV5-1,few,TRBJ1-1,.,CASSPIGGNTEAFF,TGCGCCAGCAGCCCCATAGGGGGGAACACTGAAGCTTTCTTT
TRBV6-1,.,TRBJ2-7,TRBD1,CASSHTPGQDLYEQYF,TGTGCCAGCAGTCATACACCGGGACAGGACCTCTACGAGCAGTACTTC
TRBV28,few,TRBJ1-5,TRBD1,CASSSGQGRQPQHF,TGTGCCAGCAGTTCGGGACAGGGGCGCCAGCCCCAGCATTTT
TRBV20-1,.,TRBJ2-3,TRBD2,CSAELTSGGAGDTQYF,TGCAGTGCCGAACTTACTAGCGGGGGGGCCGGGGATACGCAGTATTTT
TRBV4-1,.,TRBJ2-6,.,CASSHLWGSGANVPTF,.
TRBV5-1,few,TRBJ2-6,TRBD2,CASNTGGPSGANVLTF,TGCGCCAGCAACACGGGGGGGCCGTCTGGGGCCAACGTCCTGACTTTC